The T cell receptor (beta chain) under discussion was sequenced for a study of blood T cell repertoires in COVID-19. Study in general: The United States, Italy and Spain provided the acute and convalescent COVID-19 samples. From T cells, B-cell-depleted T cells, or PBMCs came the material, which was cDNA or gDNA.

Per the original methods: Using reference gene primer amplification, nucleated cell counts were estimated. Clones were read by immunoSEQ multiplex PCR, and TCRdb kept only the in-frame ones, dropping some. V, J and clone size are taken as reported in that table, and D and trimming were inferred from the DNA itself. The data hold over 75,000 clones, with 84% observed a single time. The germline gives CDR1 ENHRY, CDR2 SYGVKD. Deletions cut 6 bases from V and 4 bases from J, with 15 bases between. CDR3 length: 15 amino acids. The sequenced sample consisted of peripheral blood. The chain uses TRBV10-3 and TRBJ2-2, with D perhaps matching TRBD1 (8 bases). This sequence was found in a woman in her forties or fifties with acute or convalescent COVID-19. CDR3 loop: CAISGQGGSTGELFF. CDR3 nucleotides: TGTGCCATCAGCGGACAGGGAGGGAGCACCGGGGAGCTGTTTTTT.